A single sample gave rise to the 8 T cell receptor beta chains below, sequenced in a study of blood T cell repertoires in COVID-19. Repertoires were generated with immunoSEQ multiplex PCR, while TCRdb's copy carries only in-frame clones and drops some. Of approximately 70,000 clones listed, approximately 84% are singletons. The sequencing sample was made of peripheral blood. Receptors were obtained from a woman aged 55-75 years with acute or convalescent COVID-19.

The CDR3 protein is CASSKGDTGFLSFF. The CDR3 region has the DNA TGTGCCAGCAGCAAGGGGGACACTGGTTTTTTGTCGTTCTTC. This sequence joins TRBV11-2 and TRBJ2-1, with D possibly being TRBD1 (6 bases). Trimming removed 5 bases at V and 15 bases at J, with 23 bases between. The CDR3 sequence is 14 residues long. The germline V gene encodes CDR1 SGHAT and CDR2 FQNNGV.

The chain links TRBV2 to TRBJ2-7; D is perhaps TRBD2 (5 bases). Per germline, CDR1 SNHLY and CDR2 FYNNEI. The CDR3 covers 13 residues. Trimming removed 9 bases from V and 6 bases from J, with 18 bases in between. CDR3 residues: CASRERVGSEQYF. In nucleotides, the CDR3 is TGTGCCAGTCGAGAACGGGTGGGGAGCGAGCAGTACTTC.

V usage is TRBV30 and J usage is TRBJ1-1; TRBD1 matches at 7 bases. J was trimmed by 1 base and V by 1 base; bases with no gene match: 15. CDR3 size: 18 residues. Germline-derived CDR1 and CDR2 are GTSNPN and SVGIG (reference sequence). CDR3 sequence (DNA): TGTGCCTGGAGTGGGGTGGCCGGGACAGCAAGAACGAACACTGAAGCTTTCTTT. It yields the protein CAWSGVAGTARTNTEAFF.

This sequence joins TRBV19 and TRBJ1-2; no clear D gene. The V end lost 6 bases, the J end lost 2 bases, and 10 bases lay between the germline ends. The CDR3 has 13 residues. Germline assignment: CDR1 LNHDA and CDR2 SQIVND (reference sequence). CDR3: CASRHSANYGYTF. The CDR3 coding sequence is TGTGCCAGTAGACACAGTGCAAACTATGGCTACACCTTC.

This chain links TRBV6-6 with TRBJ2-1; D gene unclear. Trimming took off 6 bases at V and 10 bases at J, with 13 bases between the two ends. The CDR3 covers 12 residues. The germline CDR1 and CDR2 sequences are MNHNY and SVGAGI (reference sequence). The CDR3 sequence is CASSSPSGEQFF. In nucleotides, the CDR3 is TGTGCCAGCAGCTCTCCCTCCGGGGAGCAGTTCTTC.

The J gene is TRBJ2-7, the V gene TRBV7-6, with D possibly matching TRBD2 (7 bases). V lost 5 bases and J 5 bases, leaving 13 bases between the germline ends. This CDR3 comprises 13 residues. The germline V gene has CDR1 SGHVS and CDR2 FNYEAQ. CDR3 sequence (DNA): TGTGCCAGCAGCCAAGGGGGGGCGGACGAGCAGTACTTC. Its protein is CASSQGGADEQYF.

The J gene is TRBJ1-5, the V gene TRBV6-5; maybe TRBD1 (5 bases). The CDR3 is 15 residues long. From germline, CDR1 is MNHEY and CDR2 SVGAGI. V dropped 5 bases and J dropped 5 bases, with 16 bases sitting between them. The CDR3 DNA is TGTGCCAGCAGTCGAATAGGAGGGGCTTATCAGCCCCAGCATTTT. Protein sequence: CASSRIGGAYQPQHF.

The rearrangement joins TRBV6-1 to TRBJ2-7; D may be TRBD1 (5 bases). The CDR3 sequence is 15 residues long. Germline CDR1 is MNHNS and CDR2 is SASEGT. Trimming left V 3 bases short and J 2 bases short, with 14 bases between. The CDR3, as DNA: TGTGCCAGCAGTGATGTCCAGGGAACTACCTACGAGCAGTACTTC. Translated, it gives CASSDVQGTTYEQYF.